This TCR beta chain is drawn from a study of regulatory T cells in long-lasting Graves disease. Noted time point: newly diagnosed GD, antithyroid drugs for less than 3 months. PBMCs were the source of the RNA used for TCR sequencing. Deletions cut 5 bases from V and 2 bases from J, with 13 bases between. CDR3 size: 14 residues. Per the germline V gene, CDR1 is SGHTA and CDR2 is FQGTGA. Libraries of TCR beta came from iRepertoire HTBI primers plus Arm-PCR of CDR3 regions. TCRdb independently ran MiXCR on the multiplex PCR reads; one entry per CDR3 protein. The sample consists of hundreds of thousands of distinct CDR3 sequences, about 16% of them appearing once. This sample was shared with a second study, whose subject was T cells in Graves' hyperthyroidism and ophthalmopathy.

The clonotype comes from a woman in her twenties or thirties with Graves disease. The specimen was peripheral blood mononuclear cells (PBMCs), collected at new diagnosis, from a patient treated with antithyroid drugs. The V and J genes are TRBV7-3 and TRBJ2-7; D is unresolved. CDR3 sequence reads: CASSPALYPYEQYF. The CDR3 bases are TGTGCCAGCAGCCCCGCCCTTTACCCCTACGAGCAGTACTTC.